This passage covers 4 T cell receptor beta chains from one sample sequenced in a study of blood T cell repertoires in COVID-19. Sequencing was performed with immunoSEQ multiplex PCR; in TCRdb, only in-frame clones are kept and a portion is missing. The table records approximately 300,000 clones, about 86% of them present only once. Sequenced input: peripheral blood. The receptors here all came from a woman aged 45-65 years with acute or convalescent COVID-19.

This CDR3 is CASGQGQGARDYGYTF. The CDR3 nucleotides read TGTGCCAGCGGGCAGGGACAGGGGGCGAGGGACTATGGCTACACCTTC. The chain recombines TRBV27 with TRBJ1-2, with 12 bases identical to TRBD1. CDR3 length equals 16 residues. With V trimmed by 8 bases and J by 3 bases, 10 bases remained unmatched. Germline V gives CDR1 MNHEY, CDR2 SMNVEV (reference sequence).

The J gene is TRBJ1-6, the V gene TRBV6-1; 9 bases match TRBD1. V trimming: 5 bases; J trimming: 8 bases; junction bases outside the gene matches: 4. The CDR3 sequence is 14 residues long. Germline V gene data show CDR1 as MNHNS and CDR2 as SASEGT. CDR3 coding DNA: TGTGCCAGCAGTCGGGACAGGGCGTATTCACCCCTCCACTTT. Protein product: CASSRDRAYSPLHF.

This chain links TRBV10-2 with TRBJ2-5; 9 bases line up with TRBD2. CDR1 and CDR2 (germline): WSHSY, SAAADI. This CDR3 comprises 15 residues. J lost 1 base, V lost 4 bases, and 4 bases had no gene match. The CDR3 nucleotides read TGCGCCAGCAGTGGGAGCGGGGGGCCCCAAGAGACCCAGTACTTC. Translated: CASSGSGGPQETQYF.

V gene TRBV28 combines with J gene TRBJ2-3, with TRBD1 identical over 8 bases. CDR3 length equals 15 residues. CDR1 MDHEN and CDR2 SYDVKM come from the germline V gene. J gave up 3 bases and V 5 bases, and 7 bases lay outside the gene matches. CDR3 DNA sequence: TGTGCCAGCAGTCCTACAGGGGGGTGGACAGATACGCAGTATTTT. Encoded protein: CASSPTGGWTDTQYF.